Each of the 11 T cell receptor beta chains below was sequenced from the same sample in a study of CD8 T cells in Susac syndrome. The RNA, about 0.45 to 1 ug, was put through reverse transcription using random hexamers. A single record per CDR3 protein comes from TCRdb applying MiXCR to the immunoSEQ multiplex PCR reads. The sample includes around 81,000 distinct CDR3 sequences, 90% to 95% of them seen just once. Specimen: CD8+ T cells from PBMCs. The receptors shown here come from a human donor with Susac syndrome.

The chain joins TRBV29-1 to TRBJ1-1; D perhaps matches TRBD1 (6 bases). The V gene lost 3 bases and the J gene lost 1 base, with 9 bases spanning the gap. The germline V gene has CDR1 SQVTM and CDR2 ANQGSEA. This CDR3 is 13 amino acids long. The CDR3 DNA reads TGCAGCGTTGAGTCACAGGGGAACACTGAAGCTTTCTTT. Its protein is CSVESQGNTEAFF. The entire variable domain, with the rest obtained from reference TRBV29-1 and TRBJ1-1, is as follows: SAVISQKPSRDICQRGTSLTIQCQVDSQVTMMFWYRQQPGQSLTLIATANQGSEATYESGFVIDKFPISRPNLTFSTLTVSNMSPEDSSIYLCSVESQGNTEAFFGQGTRLTVV.

The table lists this clonotype with a count of one. CDR3: CASSLSTSYNEQFF. CDR3 in DNA: TGTGCCAGCAGTTTGTCCACTTCCTACAATGAGCAGTTCTTC. The V call is TRBV27, the J call TRBJ2-1; D gene ambiguous. The CDR3 runs to 14 residues. Trimming took off 3 bases at V and 1 base at J, with 7 bases between the two ends. Germline V CDR1 and CDR2: MNHEY, SMNVEV (reference sequence).

The rearrangement links TRBV7-6 to TRBJ2-5; 8 nucleotides agree with TRBD1. V dropped 1 base and J dropped 5; count of bases not matched to a gene: 6. Germline values: CDR1 SGHVS, CDR2 FNYEAQ. This CDR3 is built from 15 residues. This CDR3 reads CASSLGSGGQETQYF. DNA for the CDR3: TGTGCCAGCAGCTTAGGGTCAGGGGGCCAGGAGACCCAGTACTTC.

The rearrangement links TRBV28 to TRBJ1-1, with D uncertain. The CDR3 extends over 14 amino acids. Trimming removed 5 bases from V and 2 bases from J, with 12 bases in between. The germline CDR1 and CDR2 sequences are MDHEN and SYDVKM. CDR3 loop: CASSTSTSNTEAFF. The CDR3 DNA follows: TGTGCCAGCAGTACCTCGACAAGCAACACTGAAGCTTTCTTT. Supplemented by reference TRBV28 and TRBJ1-1, the full variable domain reads DVKVTQSSRYLVKRTGEKVFLECVQDMDHENMFWYRQDPGLGLRLIYFSYDVKMKEKGDIPEGYSVSREKKERFSLILESASTNQTSMYLCASSTSTSNTEAFFGQGTRLTVV.

The chain carries TRBV6-1 and TRBJ1-2; no definite D call. CDR1 and CDR2 from the germline V gene are MNHNS and SASEGT. Trimming took off 1 base at V and 1 base at J, with 4 bases between the two ends. The CDR3 length is 13 residues. This CDR3 reads CASSEDSNYGYTF. The CDR3, as DNA: TGTGCCAGCAGTGAAGACAGTAACTATGGCTACACCTTC.

This clonotype was seen once. This chain uses TRBV30 with TRBJ2-7; TRBD2 aligns across 11 bases. Germline loops: CDR1 GTSNPN, CDR2 SVGIG (reference sequence). With 2 bases clipped from V and 4 bases from J, the junction kept 10 bases outside the gene matches. The CDR3 sequence is 16 residues long. For the CDR3, the DNA is TGTGCCTGGAGTATCGGTTTAGGGACTAGCGGATACGAGCAGTACTTC. This encodes CAWSIGLGTSGYEQYF.

J is TRBJ2-2 and V is TRBV6-5; 10 bases map to TRBD2. Germline trimming cut 4 bases from V and 4 bases from J; bases unmatched to any gene: 3. The CDR3 consists of 15 residues. Germline V gene lookup returns CDR1 MNHEY and CDR2 SVGAGI. In nucleotides, the CDR3 is TGTGCCAGCAGTTTTTTAGCGGGAGGCACCGGGGAGCTGTTTTTT. It is translated as CASSFLAGGTGELFF.

This chain uses TRBV6-2 or TRBV6-3 with TRBJ2-1, with D possibly being TRBD1 (7 bases). V lost 2 bases to trimming and J lost 9 bases, with 11 bases between them. The CDR3 has 13 amino acids. Germline V gene data show CDR1 as MNHEY and CDR2 as SVGEGT. DNA for the CDR3: TGTGCCAGCAGTTACGGAGGGGGCGTTGAGCAGTTCTTC. Translating it yields CASSYGGGVEQFF.

This clonotype was recorded once. The genes are TRBV14 and TRBJ2-7; D unclear. Per germline, CDR1 SGHDN and CDR2 FVKESK. This CDR3 has 13 amino acids. The V end was cut by 4 bases, the J end by 0 bases, with 7 bases between. CDR3 DNA sequence: TGTGCCAGCAGCCCACGGGTCTCCTACGAGCAGTACTTC. Amino acids: CASSPRVSYEQYF.

The rearrangement uses TRBV4-2 and TRBJ2-1; a possible D gene is TRBD1 (6 bases). The V end lost 0 bases, the J end lost 8 bases, and 20 bases lay between the germline ends. The CDR3 is 17 amino acids. Germline values: CDR1 LGHNA, CDR2 YNFKEQ. CDR3 region: CASSQDPGTTPSDEQFF. CDR3 nucleotides: TGTGCCAGCAGCCAAGATCCCGGGACAACCCCCTCGGATGAGCAGTTCTTC.

A single count supports this clonotype. The junction differs from germline at one of its ends, possibly a read error. The gene calls are TRBV20-1 and TRBJ2-7; possibly TRBD2 for D (6 bases). The CDR3 totals 13 residues. Germline V gives CDR1 DFQATT, CDR2 SNEGSKA (reference sequence). Here the CDR3 DNA reads TGCAGTGTTAGACCCTCGGGGGCCTACGAGCAGTACTTC. Translating it yields CSVRPSGAYEQYF.